This T cell receptor (beta chain) was profiled in a study of cytomegalovirus exposure and HLA in healthy donors. This clone was detected only once. Its target is unknown. Broader study findings: Equally common other TCR beta chains were less clonally expanded than HLA-associated ones, a later analysis found.

The study ran its PCR with 60 Vbeta and 13 Jbeta primers. Sequencing was performed with immunoSEQ multiplex PCR; in TCRdb, only in-frame clones are kept and a portion is missing. The sample holds roughly 150,000 clones, roughly 77% seen once. The sample taken for sequencing was PBMCs. The TCR comes from a man younger than 35 in good health and CMV-seropositive.

CDR3 nucleotide sequence: TGCGCCAGCAGTCAACAGGGGGCGCGTGAGCCCCAGCATTTT. It yields the protein CASSQQGAREPQHF. The genes are TRBV10-2 and TRBJ1-5, with 9 bases lining up with TRBD1. The germline V gene encodes CDR1 WSHSY and CDR2 SAAADI. The CDR3 consists of 14 residues. The J segment lost 8 bases and the V segment lost 5 bases, leaving 7 bases of the junction unmatched.